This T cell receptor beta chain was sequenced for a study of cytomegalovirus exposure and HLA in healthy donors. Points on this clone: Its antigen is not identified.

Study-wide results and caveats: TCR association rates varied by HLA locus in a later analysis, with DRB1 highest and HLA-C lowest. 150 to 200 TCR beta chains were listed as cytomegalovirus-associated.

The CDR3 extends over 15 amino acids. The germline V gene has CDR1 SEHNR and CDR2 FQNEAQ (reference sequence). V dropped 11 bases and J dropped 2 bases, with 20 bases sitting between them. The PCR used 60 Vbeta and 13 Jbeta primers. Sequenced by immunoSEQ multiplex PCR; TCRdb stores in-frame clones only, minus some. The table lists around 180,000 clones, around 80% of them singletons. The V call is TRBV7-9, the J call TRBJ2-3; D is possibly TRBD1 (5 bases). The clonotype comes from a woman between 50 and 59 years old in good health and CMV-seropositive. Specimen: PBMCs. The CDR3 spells CAYWAGQGSTDTQYF. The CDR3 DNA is TGTGCCTATTGGGCCGGCCAGGGATCCACAGATACGCAGTATTTT.